The 3 T cell receptor beta chains presented below share a single source sample, sequenced in a study of blood T cell repertoires in COVID-19 (dated by TCRdb to the early 2020s). The receptor library was made with the immunoSEQ multiplex PCR assay. TCRdb retrieved this table from immuneACCESS and kept in-frame rearrangements only. Not all clones are present; in checked studies, unresolved V genes account for under half, and no reason is known for the remainder. This sample lists roughly 290,000 clones; 80% to 90% were detected once. Roughly 4.3% of the sample belongs to the ten largest clones. The sample consisted of PBMCs or T cells enriched from blood (not recorded which). The receptor set was obtained from a woman in her 30s who had recovered from COVID-19.

This chain uses TRBV5-1 with TRBJ1-1; weak D call: TRBD1 (6 bases). The V gene lost 2 bases and the J gene lost 3 bases, with 11 bases spanning the gap. Germline CDR1 reads SGHRS; CDR2 reads YFSETQ. The CDR3 contains 14 residues. CDR3 DNA sequence: TGCGCCAGCAGCTTAAATTACAGGGACACTGAAGCTTTCTTT. It encodes CASSLNYRDTEAFF.

This chain joins TRBV7-9 and TRBJ1-5; D ambiguous. The germline V and J ends were trimmed by 6 bases and 2 bases, with 5 bases remaining between them. Germline lookup yields CDR1 SEHNR and CDR2 FQNEAQ (reference sequence). The length of the CDR3 is 12 residues. The CDR3 DNA sequence: TGTGCCAGCAGGCAGGGCAATCAGCCCCAGCATTTT. Translated: CASRQGNQPQHF.

The CDR3 sequence is CASSSEGLANYGYTF. The CDR3 DNA follows: TGCGCCAGCAGCTCGGAGGGGCTGGCTAACTATGGCTACACCTTC. The chain carries TRBV5-1 and TRBJ1-2, with D perhaps matching TRBD1 (5 bases). The CDR3 is made up of 15 amino acids. Germline V CDR1 and CDR2: SGHRS, YFSETQ. The ends were cut back, 3 bases at V and 0 bases at J, with 12 bases in the middle.